This section outlines one TCR beta chain sequence together with its context. Participants came from fewer than 25 US areas, aged about 18 to 89 years. The data were taken from a study of blood T cell repertoires in COVID-19. Overall study: The United States, Italy and Spain provided the acute and convalescent COVID-19 samples.

In the source study's methods: Scientists estimated how many nucleated cells there were by amplifying reference gene primers. This table comes from immunoSEQ multiplex PCR, and its TCRdb copy is limited to in-frame clones, with some not included. That table gives V, J and clone size, and the DNA gave D and trimming. The profile shows 200,000 to 250,000 clones, about 91% of them singletons. Input material: PBMCs or T cells enriched from blood (not recorded which). The clonotype comes from a woman aged 45-65 years with acute COVID-19.

The CDR3 nucleotides read TGTGCCAGCAGCGTATTCGGGGGACCCTCCTACGAGCAGTACTTC. Residues: CASSVFGGPSYEQYF. The chain couples TRBV27 to TRBJ2-7; perhaps TRBD2 as D (6 bases). The CDR3 is made up of 15 amino acids. Germline V gene lookup returns CDR1 MNHEY and CDR2 SMNVEV (reference sequence). Trimming took off 6 bases at V and 0 bases at J, with 15 bases between the two ends.